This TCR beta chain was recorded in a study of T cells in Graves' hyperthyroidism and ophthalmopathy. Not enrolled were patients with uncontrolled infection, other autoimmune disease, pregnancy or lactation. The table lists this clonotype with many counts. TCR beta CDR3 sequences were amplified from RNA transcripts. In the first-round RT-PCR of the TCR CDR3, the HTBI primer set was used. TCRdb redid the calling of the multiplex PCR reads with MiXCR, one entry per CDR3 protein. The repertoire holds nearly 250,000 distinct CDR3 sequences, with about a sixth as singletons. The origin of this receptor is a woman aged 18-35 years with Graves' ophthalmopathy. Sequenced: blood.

This CDR3 reads CATSSGVTGELFF. In DNA, the CDR3 is TGTGCCACCAGCTCAGGGGTCACCGGGGAGCTGTTTTTT. The chain carries TRBV15 and TRBJ2-2; D possibly corresponds to TRBD1 (6 bases). Germline loops: CDR1 LNHNV, CDR2 YYDKDF (reference sequence). The CDR3 has 13 amino acids. Trimming took 5 bases from V and 4 from J, leaving 8 bases between them.